The source of this T cell receptor (beta chain) is a study of CXCR3-negative and CXCR3-positive naive CD8 T cells. Study observations and caveats: Memory CD8+ cells had much lower diversity, and both naive subsets had comparably high diversity.

About this clonotype: Its antigen is not known.

The authors made the TRB cDNA libraries by 5' RACE using UMI labels. TCRdb reanalyzed the 5' RACE reads and collapses them to one entry per CDR3 protein, without DNA. This table lists 50,000 to 75,000 distinct CDR3 sequences. Germline V CDR1 and CDR2: MNHEY, SVGEGT. The CDR3 is 15 amino acids. The chain employs TRBV6-2 or TRBV6-3 and TRBJ2-7; TCRdb names TRBD2, which stays unverified in the absence of DNA. The sequencing sample was made of naive CXCR3- CD8+ T cells from blood. Indicated subset: CD45RO-CCR7+CD27+CD95- naive CD8+ T cells lacking CXCR3 (TNR3-). This TCR came from a human donor in good health. Some clones in this sample may be carry-over from other donors' samples. CDR3 residues: CASSLGLAVSYEQYF.